This T cell receptor (beta chain) was captured by sequencing in a study of regulatory T cells in long-lasting Graves disease. In this sample, this clonotype turned up many times. The CDR3 loop spans 15 amino acids. V lost 0 bases and J lost 2, with 11 bases in between. The germline CDR1 and CDR2 sequences are GTSNPN and SVGIG (reference sequence). Time point: persistent/refractory GD, antithyroid drugs over 5 years with positive TRAb. Construction of the TCR library relied on RNA isolated from PBMCs. The TCR beta library used iRepertoire HTBI primers with Arm-PCR amplification of CDR3. Each CDR3 protein is one row after TCRdb ran MiXCR on the multiplex PCR reads. The sample has hundreds of thousands of distinct CDR3 sequences, less than 25% seen once.

The chain recombines TRBV30 with TRBJ1-5, with D perhaps TRBD1 (5 bases). The receptor comes from a female donor with Graves disease. Sequences were derived from peripheral blood mononuclear cells (PBMCs), sampled when the disease was refractory, from a patient treated with antithyroid drugs. This CDR3 is CAWSVRLGGNQPQHF. The CDR3 DNA follows: TGTGCCTGGAGTGTTCGGTTAGGGGGCAATCAGCCCCAGCATTTT.